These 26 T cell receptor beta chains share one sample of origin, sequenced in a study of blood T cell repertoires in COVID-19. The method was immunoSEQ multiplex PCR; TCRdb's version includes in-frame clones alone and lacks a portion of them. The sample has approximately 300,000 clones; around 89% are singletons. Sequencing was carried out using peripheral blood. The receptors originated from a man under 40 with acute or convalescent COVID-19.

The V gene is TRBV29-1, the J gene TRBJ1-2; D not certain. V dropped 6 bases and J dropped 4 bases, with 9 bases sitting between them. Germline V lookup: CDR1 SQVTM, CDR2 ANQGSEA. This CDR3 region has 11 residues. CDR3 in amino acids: CSVVEGYGYTF. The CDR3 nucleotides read TGCAGCGTCGTCGAGGGCTATGGCTACACCTTC.

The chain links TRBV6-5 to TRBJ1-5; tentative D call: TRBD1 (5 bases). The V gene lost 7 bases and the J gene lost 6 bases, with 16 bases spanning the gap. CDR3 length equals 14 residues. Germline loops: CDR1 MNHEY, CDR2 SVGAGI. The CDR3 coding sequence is TGTGCCAGCACGGACACCACCCTTAGTCAGCCCCAGCATTTT. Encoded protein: CASTDTTLSQPQHF.

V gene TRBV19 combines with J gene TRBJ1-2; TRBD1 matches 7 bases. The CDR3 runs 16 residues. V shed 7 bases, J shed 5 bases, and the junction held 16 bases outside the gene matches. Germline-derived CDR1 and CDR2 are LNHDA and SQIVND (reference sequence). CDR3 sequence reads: CASTLKYETGIYGYTF. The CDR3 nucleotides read TGTGCCAGTACCTTAAAATACGAGACAGGGATTTATGGCTACACCTTC.

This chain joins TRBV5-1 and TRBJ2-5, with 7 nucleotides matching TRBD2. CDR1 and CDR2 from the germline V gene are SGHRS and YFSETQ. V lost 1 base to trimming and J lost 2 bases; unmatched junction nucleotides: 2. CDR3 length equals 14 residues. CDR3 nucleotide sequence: TGCGCCAGCAGCTTGAGCGGGGCGCAAGAGACCCAGTACTTC. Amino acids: CASSLSGAQETQYF. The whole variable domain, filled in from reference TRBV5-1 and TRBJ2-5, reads KAGVTQTPRYLIKTRGQQVTLSCSPISGHRSVSWYQQTPGQGLQFLFEYFSETQRNKGNFPGRFSGRQFSNSRSEMNVSTLELGDSALYLCASSLSGAQETQYFGPGTRLLVL.

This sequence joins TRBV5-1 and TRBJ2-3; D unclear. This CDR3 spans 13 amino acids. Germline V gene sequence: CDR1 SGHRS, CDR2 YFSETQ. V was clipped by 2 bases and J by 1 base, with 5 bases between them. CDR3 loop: CASSFEGTDTQYF. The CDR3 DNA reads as TGCGCCAGCAGCTTTGAGGGCACAGATACGCAGTATTTT.

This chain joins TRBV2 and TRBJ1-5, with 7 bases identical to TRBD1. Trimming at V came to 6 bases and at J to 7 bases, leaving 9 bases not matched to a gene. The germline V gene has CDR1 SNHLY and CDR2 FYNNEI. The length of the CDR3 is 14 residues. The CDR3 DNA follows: TGTGCCAGCAGGACCTTACAGGGGTTCCAGCCCCAGCATTTT. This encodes CASRTLQGFQPQHF.

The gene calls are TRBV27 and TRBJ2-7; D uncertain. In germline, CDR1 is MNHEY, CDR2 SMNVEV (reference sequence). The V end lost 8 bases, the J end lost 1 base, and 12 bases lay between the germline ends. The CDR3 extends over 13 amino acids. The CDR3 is CASGIGVSYEQYF. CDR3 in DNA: TGTGCCAGCGGAATCGGAGTTTCCTACGAGCAGTACTTC.

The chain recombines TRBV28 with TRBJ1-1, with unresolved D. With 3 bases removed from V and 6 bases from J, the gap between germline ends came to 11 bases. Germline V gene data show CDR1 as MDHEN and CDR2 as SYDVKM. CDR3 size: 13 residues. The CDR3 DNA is TGTGCCAGCAGTTTGCACAAAGCGGCTGAAGCTTTCTTT. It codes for CASSLHKAAEAFF.

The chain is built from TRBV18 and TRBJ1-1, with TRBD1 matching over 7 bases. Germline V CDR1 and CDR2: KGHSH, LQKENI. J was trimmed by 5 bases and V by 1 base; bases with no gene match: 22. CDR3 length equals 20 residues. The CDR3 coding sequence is TGTGCCAGCTCACCACTGCCTTTAGTGGAGACAGGGAATAAAGCGACTGAAGCTTTCTTT. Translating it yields CASSPLPLVETGNKATEAFF.

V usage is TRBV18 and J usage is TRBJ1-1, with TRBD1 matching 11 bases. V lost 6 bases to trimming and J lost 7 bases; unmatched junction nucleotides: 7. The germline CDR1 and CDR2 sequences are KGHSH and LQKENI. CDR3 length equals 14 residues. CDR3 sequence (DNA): TGTGCCAGCTCCCGGGACAGGGGGGTTTATGAAGCTTTCTTT. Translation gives CASSRDRGVYEAFF.

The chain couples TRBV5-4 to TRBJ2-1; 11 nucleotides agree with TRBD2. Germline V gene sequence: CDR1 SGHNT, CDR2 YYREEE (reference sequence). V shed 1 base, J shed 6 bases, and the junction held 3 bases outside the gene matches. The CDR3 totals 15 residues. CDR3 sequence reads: CASSLLAGGLNEQFF. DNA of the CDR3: TGTGCCAGCAGCTTGTTAGCGGGGGGGCTCAATGAGCAGTTCTTC.

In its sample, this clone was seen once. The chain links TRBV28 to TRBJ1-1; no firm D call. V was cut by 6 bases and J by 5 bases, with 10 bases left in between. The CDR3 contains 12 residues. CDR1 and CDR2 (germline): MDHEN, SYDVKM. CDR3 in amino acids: CASSPRVTEAFF. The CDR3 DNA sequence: TGTGCCAGCAGCCCCCGGGTGACTGAAGCTTTCTTT.

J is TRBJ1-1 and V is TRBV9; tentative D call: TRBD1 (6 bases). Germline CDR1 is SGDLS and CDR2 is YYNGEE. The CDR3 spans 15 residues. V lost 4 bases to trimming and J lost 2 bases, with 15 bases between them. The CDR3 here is CASSPLGAYNTEAFF. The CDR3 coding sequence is TGTGCCAGCAGCCCCCTGGGGGCATACAACACTGAAGCTTTCTTT. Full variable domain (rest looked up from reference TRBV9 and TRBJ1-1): DSGVTQTPKHLITATGQRVTLRCSPRSGDLSVYWYQQSLDQGLQFLIQYYNGEERAKGNILERFSAQQFPDLHSELNLSSLELGDSALYFCASSPLGAYNTEAFFGQGTRLTVV.

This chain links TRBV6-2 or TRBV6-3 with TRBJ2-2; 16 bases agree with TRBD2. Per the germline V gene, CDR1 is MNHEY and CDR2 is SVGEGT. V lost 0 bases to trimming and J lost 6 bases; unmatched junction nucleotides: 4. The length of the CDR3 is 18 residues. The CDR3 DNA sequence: TGTGCCAGCAGTTACTCGGGACTAGCGGGGGGGCAGTCCGGGGAGCTGTTTTTT. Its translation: CASSYSGLAGGQSGELFF.

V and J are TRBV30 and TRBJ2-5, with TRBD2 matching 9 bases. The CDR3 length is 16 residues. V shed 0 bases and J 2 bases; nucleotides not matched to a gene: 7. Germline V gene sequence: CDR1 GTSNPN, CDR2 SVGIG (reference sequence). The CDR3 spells CAWSVRREGLQETQYF. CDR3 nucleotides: TGTGCCTGGAGTGTAAGGCGGGAGGGCCTTCAAGAGACCCAGTACTTC.

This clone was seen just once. The CDR3 here is CASLPQGRSNQPQHF. The CDR3 coding sequence is TGTGCCAGCCTCCCACAGGGAAGAAGCAATCAGCCCCAGCATTTT. The V and J genes are TRBV6-5 and TRBJ1-5, with D perhaps TRBD1 (6 bases). CDR3 length: 15 residues. V was trimmed by 8 bases and J by 1 base, leaving 15 bases between them. Germline CDR1 reads MNHEY; CDR2 reads SVGAGI.

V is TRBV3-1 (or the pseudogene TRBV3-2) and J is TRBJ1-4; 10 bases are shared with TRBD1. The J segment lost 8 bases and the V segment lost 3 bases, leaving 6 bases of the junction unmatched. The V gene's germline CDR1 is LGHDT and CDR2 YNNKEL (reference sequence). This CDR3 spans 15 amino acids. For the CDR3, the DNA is TGTGCCAGCAGCCAGGGGGACAGGGGAAGGGAAAAACTGTTTTTT. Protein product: CASSQGDRGREKLFF.

For the CDR3, the DNA is TGCGCCAGCAGCTTGGCTAATGAAGCTTTCTTT. Protein sequence: CASSLANEAFF. The chain is built from TRBV5-1 and TRBJ1-1, with no clear D. Between the trimmed V and J ends, which lost 0 bases and 7 bases, there was a span of 4 bases. Per the germline V gene, CDR1 is SGHRS and CDR2 is YFSETQ. The CDR3 contains 11 residues.

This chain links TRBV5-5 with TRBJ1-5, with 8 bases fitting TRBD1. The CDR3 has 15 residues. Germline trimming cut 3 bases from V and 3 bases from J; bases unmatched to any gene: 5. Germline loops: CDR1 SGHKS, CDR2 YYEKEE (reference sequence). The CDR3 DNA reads TGTGCCAGCAGCTCACAGGGGGGTTACAATCAGCCCCAGCATTTT. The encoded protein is CASSSQGGYNQPQHF. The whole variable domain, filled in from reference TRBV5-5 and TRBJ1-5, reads DAGVTQSPTHLIKTRGQQVTLRCSPISGHKSVSWYQQVLGQGPQFIFQYYEKEERGRGNFPDRFSARQFPNYSSELNVNALLLGDSALYLCASSSQGGYNQPQHFGDGTRLSIL.

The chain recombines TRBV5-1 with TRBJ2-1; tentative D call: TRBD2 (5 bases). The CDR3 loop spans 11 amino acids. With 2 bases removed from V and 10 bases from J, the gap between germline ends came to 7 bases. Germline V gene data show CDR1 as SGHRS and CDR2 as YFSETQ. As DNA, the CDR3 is TGCGCCAGCAGCTTTAGACTAGAGCAGTTCTTC. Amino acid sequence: CASSFRLEQFF.

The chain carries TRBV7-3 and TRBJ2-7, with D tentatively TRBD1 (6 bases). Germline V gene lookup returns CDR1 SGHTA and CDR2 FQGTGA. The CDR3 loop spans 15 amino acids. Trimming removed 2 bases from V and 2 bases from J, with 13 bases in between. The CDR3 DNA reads TGTGCCAGCAGCTTAGGAGCAGGGGCTACCTACGAGCAGTACTTC. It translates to CASSLGAGATYEQYF.

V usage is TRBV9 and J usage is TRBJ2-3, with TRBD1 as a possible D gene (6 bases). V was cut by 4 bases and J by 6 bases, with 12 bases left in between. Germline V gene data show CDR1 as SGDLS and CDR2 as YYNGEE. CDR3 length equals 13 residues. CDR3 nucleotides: TGTGCCAGCAGCCCCTTGGGGGCTGATACGCAGTATTTT. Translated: CASSPLGADTQYF.

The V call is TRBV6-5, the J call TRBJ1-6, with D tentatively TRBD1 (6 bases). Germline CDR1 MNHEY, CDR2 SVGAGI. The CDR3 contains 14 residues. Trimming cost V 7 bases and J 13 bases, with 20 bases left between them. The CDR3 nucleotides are TGTGCCAGCAACGCACAGGGCCCGATACTGCCCCTCCACTTT. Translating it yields CASNAQGPILPLHF.

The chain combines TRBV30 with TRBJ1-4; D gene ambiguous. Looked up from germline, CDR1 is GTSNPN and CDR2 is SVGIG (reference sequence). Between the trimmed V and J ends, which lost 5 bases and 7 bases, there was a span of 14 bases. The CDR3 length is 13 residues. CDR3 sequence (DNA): TGTGCCTGGGTATTAAAGGCGGGTGAAAAACTGTTTTTT. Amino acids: CAWVLKAGEKLFF.

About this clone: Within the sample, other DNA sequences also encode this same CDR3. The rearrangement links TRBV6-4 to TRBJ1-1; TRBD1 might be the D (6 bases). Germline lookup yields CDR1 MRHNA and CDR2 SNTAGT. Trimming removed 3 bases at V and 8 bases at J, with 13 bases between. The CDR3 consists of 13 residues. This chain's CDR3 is CASSDLPGTEAFF. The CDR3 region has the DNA TGTGCCAGCAGTGATCTACCCGGGACAGAAGCTTTCTTT.

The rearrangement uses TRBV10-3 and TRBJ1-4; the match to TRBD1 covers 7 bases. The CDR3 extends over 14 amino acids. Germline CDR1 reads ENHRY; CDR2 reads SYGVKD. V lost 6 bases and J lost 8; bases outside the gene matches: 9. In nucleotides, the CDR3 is TGTGCCATCAGCGAGGGACAGAGAAACGAAAAACTGTTTTTT. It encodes CAISEGQRNEKLFF.